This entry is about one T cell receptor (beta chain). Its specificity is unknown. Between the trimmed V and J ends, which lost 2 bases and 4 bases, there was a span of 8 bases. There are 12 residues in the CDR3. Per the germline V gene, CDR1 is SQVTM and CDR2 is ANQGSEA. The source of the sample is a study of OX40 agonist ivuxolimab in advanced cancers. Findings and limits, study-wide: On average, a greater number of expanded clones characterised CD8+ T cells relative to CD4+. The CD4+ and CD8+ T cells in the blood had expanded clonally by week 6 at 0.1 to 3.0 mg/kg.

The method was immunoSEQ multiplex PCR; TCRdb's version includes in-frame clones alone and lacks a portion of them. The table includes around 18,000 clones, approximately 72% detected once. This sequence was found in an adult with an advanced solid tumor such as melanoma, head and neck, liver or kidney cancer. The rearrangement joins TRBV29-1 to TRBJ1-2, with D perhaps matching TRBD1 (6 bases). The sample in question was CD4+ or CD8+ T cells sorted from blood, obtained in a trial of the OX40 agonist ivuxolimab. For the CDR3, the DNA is TGCAGCGTTGAAACGGACAGCTATGGCTACACCTTC. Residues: CSVETDSYGYTF.